These 2 T cell receptor beta chains originate from one sample sequenced in a study of early T cells in non-severe SARS-CoV-2 infection. TCRdb re-called the 5' RACE reads with MiXCR, one entry per CDR3 protein. The sample has some 22,000 distinct CDR3 sequences, approximately 4.6% seen once; the top ten hold roughly 15%. The sample comprised whole blood. The receptors derive from an adult who was a healthcare worker with PCR-confirmed SARS-CoV-2 infection or an uninfected control (not recorded which).

This clonotype was seen at least ten times. One end of the junction is discordant with germline, which a read error may explain. The V and J genes are TRBV29-1 and TRBJ2-2; 8 nucleotides agree with TRBD1. Germline CDR1 reads SQVTM; CDR2 reads ANQGSEA. This CDR3 is 13 amino acids long. CDR3 amino acids: CSGRTGSTGQLFF. The DNA of the CDR3 is TGCAGCGGAAGGACAGGGTCGACCGGGCAGCTGTTTTTT.

This clonotype was recorded at least ten times. The J gene is TRBJ2-2, the V gene TRBV6-2 or TRBV6-3, with 7 positions matching TRBD1. This CDR3 contains 16 residues. Germline assignment: CDR1 MNHEY and CDR2 SVGEGT. Unmatched junction bases numbered 8, after V lost 6 bases and J lost 1 base. The CDR3 protein is CASSYTGVGNTGELFF. In DNA, the CDR3 is TGTGCCAGCAGCTACACAGGGGTGGGGAACACCGGGGAGCTGTTTTTT.